This TCR beta chain derives from a study of blood T cell repertoires in COVID-19. The ends were cut back, 4 bases at V and 0 bases at J, with 7 bases in the middle. The CDR3 runs to 15 residues. Germline CDR1 SNHLY, CDR2 FYNNEI. Assay used: immunoSEQ multiplex PCR; TCRdb lists only in-frame clones, some missing. The sample carries under 250,000 clones, about 85% recorded once. The origin of this receptor is a woman aged 40-49 years with COVID-19, enrolled during active disease. The chain carries TRBV2 and TRBJ1-6; D is unclear. Sequenced sample: peripheral blood. This chain's CDR3 is CASSVTDSYNSPLHF. CDR3 DNA: TGTGCCAGCAGTGTTACAGACTCCTATAATTCACCCCTCCACTTT.